This T cell receptor beta chain was sequenced during a study of cytomegalovirus exposure and HLA in healthy donors. Study as a whole: Early released data comprised around 80 million unique TCRs from HLA-typed donors. Researchers found that about 84% of about 400 genotyped donors fell within the Caucasian-associated ancestry cluster. Study-wide results and limits: Later analysis revealed greater clonal expansion in HLA-associated TCR beta chains than in equally common others.

Researchers ran the PCR with 60 Vbeta and 13 Jbeta primers. This table comes from immunoSEQ multiplex PCR, and its TCRdb copy is limited to in-frame clones, with some not included. Here the sample spans 150,000 to 170,000 clones, 75% to 85% being singletons. CDR3 size: 16 residues. The germline CDR1 and CDR2 sequences are SGHDT and YYEEEE. V dropped 3 bases and J dropped 4 bases, with 16 bases sitting between them. Concerning this clone: Its antigen remains unidentified.

This TCR derives from a woman aged 40 to 50 in good health and CMV-seropositive. Specimen: PBMCs. V is TRBV5-6 and J is TRBJ2-2; D is perhaps TRBD1 (6 bases). CDR3 DNA sequence: TGTGCCAGCAGCTGGACCATCGGACAGAGCACCGGGGAGCTGTTTTTT. Translated, it gives CASSWTIGQSTGELFF. Full variable domain (remainder filled in from reference TRBV5-6 and TRBJ2-2): DAGVTQSPTHLIKTRGQQVTLRCSPKSGHDTVSWYQQALGQGPQFIFQYYEEEERQRGNFPDRFSGHQFPNYSSELNVNALLLGDSALYLCASSWTIGQSTGELFFGEGSRLTVL.